This TCR beta chain was retrieved from a study of CD8 T cells in ankylosing spondylitis. The study's findings and limits: Matched synovial fluid from ankylosing spondylitis patients was reported to be enriched for disease-linked clones. Several highly homologous variants made up a TCR beta motif, and this motif appeared characteristic of ankylosing spondylitis blood. Prior work had noted some motif variants in reactive arthritis blood and synovial fluid.

This clonotype has just a few counts. Its antigen is still unknown. The CDR3 contains 15 residues. Germline-derived CDR1 and CDR2 are SGHRS and YFSETQ. V shed 2 bases and J shed 4 bases, with 14 bases lying between them. A quantitative 5'-RACE method, one with molecular barcodes, was used to make TCR beta libraries. TCRdb re-analysed the 5' RACE reads in MiXCR, keeping a single row per CDR3 protein. Here the sample spans 340,000 or so distinct CDR3 sequences, 14% to 15% being singletons. The receptor's source is a male donor with ankylosing spondylitis or in good health (not recorded which). Sequenced material: blood, either unsorted or a sorted T cell fraction (not recorded which). The J gene is TRBJ2-3, the V gene TRBV5-1; possible D gene TRBD1, 6 bases. CDR3 DNA sequence: TGCGCCAGCAGCTTACAGGGAAAGGTCGCAGATACGCAGTATTTT. It yields the protein CASSLQGKVADTQYF.